Below are 20 T cell receptor beta chains sequenced from a single sample in a study of PD-1 blockade in classical Hodgkin lymphoma (dated by TCRdb to the early 2020s). Library preparation used the immunoSEQ multiplex PCR assay. TCRdb took this table from immuneACCESS and kept in-frame rearrangements with V and J called. Such tables lack part of the clones; where checked against another copy, unresolved V genes explain under half of the gap, and the rest is unexplained. The sample contains around 24,000 clones, 81% of them found a single time. 22% of the sample belongs to the ten largest clones. Explained via the paper, the time point label denotes: cycle 4 day 1 (C4D1), after less than 7 weeks of nivolumab. All trial patients had relapsed after autologous stem cell transplantation, with cohorts A, B and C differing in prior brentuximab vedotin exposure. The sequencing used peripheral blood mononuclear cells (PBMCs), collected before the fourth cycle of nivolumab. All receptors derive from a human donor with classical Hodgkin lymphoma.

This clone was counted once. The chain couples TRBV10-3 to TRBJ1-5; a possible D gene is TRBD1 (6 bases). The CDR3 has 19 residues. Trimming took 0 bases from V and 2 from J, leaving 20 bases between them. Germline V gives CDR1 ENHRY, CDR2 SYGVKD. CDR3 coding DNA: TGTGCCATCAGTGAGTCGCCTACCAGGGGCTATGAGGGCAATCAGCCCCAGCATTTT. Translation: CAISESPTRGYEGNQPQHF.

DNA of the CDR3: TGTGCCAGCAGTAGGTTCGAGACATCGCAATATGGCTACACCTTC. Its protein product is CASSRFETSQYGYTF. The rearrangement uses TRBV5-8 and TRBJ1-2; no firm D call. V was clipped by 5 bases and J by 5 bases, with 19 bases between them. The CDR3 is 15 residues long. Germline CDR1 reads SGHTS; CDR2 reads YDEGEE.

The chain combines TRBV5-4 with TRBJ2-5; D is unclear. Germline lookup yields CDR1 SGHNT and CDR2 YYREEE (reference sequence). Trimming removed 1 base from V and 5 bases from J, with 9 bases in between. The CDR3 has 13 residues. The CDR3 DNA reads as TGTGCCAGCAGCTTGCCCTCGCCGGAGACCCAGTACTTC. Its translation: CASSLPSPETQYF.

As to this clone: The junction does not match germline at one end; this may be a read error. The same CDR3 can be traced to other DNA sequences in this sample. The chain links TRBV6-5 to TRBJ1-2; tentative D call: TRBD1 (6 bases). Germline lookup yields CDR1 MNHEY and CDR2 SVGAGI. The CDR3 is 15 residues long. CDR3 sequence: CASTPIGTGAHGYTF. The CDR3 nucleotides are TGCGCCAGCACCCCTATCGGAACGGGGGCGCATGGCTACACCTTC.

This chain joins TRBV5-1 and TRBJ2-4; D is unresolved. Germline V lookup: CDR1 SGHRS, CDR2 YFSETQ. The CDR3 covers 15 residues. Trimming cost V 4 bases and J 0 bases, with 11 bases left between them. CDR3 protein: CASSAGVLAKNIQYF. The CDR3 nucleotides read TGCGCCAGCAGCGCCGGAGTGCTAGCCAAAAACATTCAGTACTTC.

The rearrangement joins TRBV5-1 to TRBJ2-2, with D unclear. The V gene lost 0 bases and the J gene lost 10 bases, with 7 bases spanning the gap. From germline, CDR1 is SGHRS and CDR2 YFSETQ. This CDR3 is built from 12 residues. CDR3 DNA: TGCGCCAGCAGCTTGGGACGGTCGGAGCTGTTTTTT. This sequence encodes CASSLGRSELFF.

The V call is TRBV9, the J call TRBJ1-2, with D perhaps TRBD1 (6 bases). Looked up from germline, CDR1 is SGDLS and CDR2 is YYNGEE. This CDR3 is built from 16 residues. The ends were cut back, 6 bases at V and 7 bases at J, with 25 bases in the middle. CDR3 region: CASNKLSSTGQGGYTF. CDR3 DNA sequence: TGTGCCAGCAACAAACTATCCTCGACAGGCCAGGGTGGCTACACCTTC. Full variable domain (missing parts from reference TRBV9 and TRBJ1-2): DSGVTQTPKHLITATGQRVTLRCSPRSGDLSVYWYQQSLDQGLQFLIQYYNGEERAKGNILERFSAQQFPDLHSELNLSSLELGDSALYFCASNKLSSTGQGGYTFGSGTRLTVV.

The chain recombines TRBV18 with TRBJ1-1, with 7 bases identical to TRBD1. Germline values: CDR1 KGHSH, CDR2 LQKENI. There are 18 residues in the CDR3. The V and J ends lost 0 bases and 0 bases, in that order; junction bases with no gene match: 10. As DNA, the CDR3 is TGTGCCAGCTCACCACCTACAGCGACAGGGCGAATGAACACTGAAGCTTTCTTT. It codes for CASSPPTATGRMNTEAFF.

The V and J genes are TRBV6-1 and TRBJ1-2; D might be TRBD1 (5 bases). Germline V lookup: CDR1 MNHNS, CDR2 SASEGT. V gave up 8 bases and J gave up 8 bases, with 21 bases separating them. The CDR3 has 14 residues. CDR3 nucleotide sequence: TGTGCCAGCCAGAGGGAGGGGAGGCCGAGGGGCTACACCTTC. Encoded protein: CASQREGRPRGYTF.

This clone was detected only a few times. The J gene is TRBJ1-5, the V gene TRBV6-1; no clear D gene. This CDR3 region has 11 residues. Germline V CDR1 and CDR2: MNHNS, SASEGT. The V end lost 2 bases, the J end lost 13 bases, and 9 bases lay between the germline ends. In nucleotides, the CDR3 is TGTGCCAGCAGTGAAAGAGGTCCGCAGCATTTT. Encoded protein: CASSERGPQHF.

The rearrangement links TRBV18 to TRBJ1-2; D gene uncertain. This CDR3 comprises 17 residues. V lost 2 bases to trimming and J lost 2 bases, with 18 bases between them. Germline assignment: CDR1 KGHSH and CDR2 LQKENI. For the CDR3, the DNA is TGTGCCAGCTCACCATCGTCGGGCGAGGGATCGAACTATGGCTACACCTTC. This sequence encodes CASSPSSGEGSNYGYTF.

The gene calls are TRBV21-1 and TRBJ2-7; TRBD1, the D gene given by the table, was not confirmed from the DNA. TRBV21-1 is assigned pseudogene status. The CDR3 runs 19 residues. DNA of the CDR3: TGTGCCAGCAGCAAAGCTTCGCCAACGACGCGGACAGCAACCTACGAGCAGTACTTC. It yields the protein CASSKASPTTRTATYEQYF.

Here the CDR3 DNA reads TGTGCCAGCAGCTTAGTGGGTTTTGGGGCCTCCAACACTGAAGCTTTCTTT. Translating gives CASSLVGFGASNTEAFF. The chain links TRBV7-6 to TRBJ1-1; weak D call: TRBD1 (5 bases). The germline V and J ends were trimmed by 1 base and 2 bases, with 17 bases remaining between them. CDR1 is SGHVS, CDR2 FNYEAQ, per germline. CDR3 length: 17 residues.

The chain links TRBV5-1 to TRBJ2-1; TRBD2 aligns across 14 bases. The J segment lost 7 bases and the V segment lost 4 bases, leaving 13 bases of the junction unmatched. The CDR3 is 18 amino acids. Germline CDR1 reads SGHRS; CDR2 reads YFSETQ. The CDR3 loop reads CASSLLTSGRADWNEQFF. In DNA form, the CDR3 reads TGCGCCAGCAGCCTCCTGACTAGCGGGAGGGCCGATTGGAATGAGCAGTTCTTC.

The J gene is TRBJ1-5, the V gene TRBV6-1; D may be TRBD1 (5 bases). CDR3 length equals 16 residues. Trimming took 4 bases from V and 1 from J, leaving 14 bases between them. In germline, CDR1 is MNHNS, CDR2 SASEGT. The CDR3 DNA is TGTGCCAGCAGTGTTGGGGCAGGGTCAAGCAATCAGCCCCAGCATTTT. This codes for CASSVGAGSSNQPQHF.

This clone was observed a few times. V and J are TRBV30 and TRBJ2-6; D is possibly TRBD1 or TRBD2 (5 bases each). Per the germline V gene, CDR1 is GTSNPN and CDR2 is SVGIG (reference sequence). The CDR3 totals 16 residues. Trimming stripped 6 bases from V and 0 bases from J, with 15 bases between. The CDR3 here is CACPGSASSGANVLTF. CDR3 DNA sequence: TGTGCCTGCCCAGGGAGCGCCTCCTCTGGGGCCAACGTCCTGACTTTC.

This clone turned up a few times. This rearrangement joins TRBV11-1 to TRBJ1-1; D is undetermined. Germline loops: CDR1 SGHAT, CDR2 FQDESV (reference sequence). CDR3 size: 14 residues. V was trimmed by 3 bases and J by 3 bases, leaving 11 bases between them. The CDR3 spells CASSFRRLDTEAFF. The DNA of the CDR3 is TGTGCCAGCAGCTTCCGGAGGCTGGACACTGAAGCTTTCTTT.

This clone occurred a few times. In DNA, the CDR3 is TGTGCCAGCAGTTCCACTAGCGGGAGTTCCTACAATGAGCAGTTCTTC. Translated, it gives CASSSTSGSSYNEQFF. The J gene is TRBJ2-1, the V gene TRBV6-6; TRBD2 matches at 11 bases. CDR3 length: 16 residues. Losses at the gene ends were 4 bases for V and 1 base for J; bases not matched to a gene: 3. Germline V lookup: CDR1 MNHNY, CDR2 SVGAGI (reference sequence).

J is TRBJ1-1 and V is TRBV19, with no clear D. The germline V gene encodes CDR1 LNHDA and CDR2 SQIVND (reference sequence). CDR3 length: 12 residues. V was cut by 7 bases and J by 5 bases, with 11 bases left in between. CDR3 DNA: TGTGCCAGTACCGGGAAAGGAACTGAAGCTTTCTTT. This sequence encodes CASTGKGTEAFF.

This chain uses TRBV6-1 with TRBJ2-5, with 8 bases aligning to TRBD2. After removal of 3 bases from V and 4 bases from J, the junction contained 7 bases not matched to a gene. Germline CDR1 and CDR2: MNHNS and SASEGT. The CDR3 runs to 15 residues. The CDR3, as DNA: TGTGCCAGCAGTGACCACCCGGGGGGGAGAGAGACCCAGTACTTC. It yields the protein CASSDHPGGRETQYF.